This T cell receptor beta chain was obtained from a study of blood T cell repertoires in COVID-19. Turning to the study itself: PBMCs, B-cell-depleted T cells, or T cells were the source of the cDNA or gDNA that made up the material.

V dropped 8 bases and J dropped 10 bases, with 9 bases sitting between them. In germline, CDR1 is LGHNT, CDR2 FRNRAP. The CDR3 has 11 amino acids. Followed over time, Seattle patients had been enrolled while infection was active. In the source study's methods: Cell counts per sample came from amplifying reference gene primers. Measured with immunoSEQ multiplex PCR; TCRdb has only the in-frame clones, and not every one. The V and J calls and clone size come from that table; D and trimming were worked out from the DNA. This table has roughly 340,000 clones, roughly 90% appearing once. This receptor was taken from a woman in her 30s with COVID-19, enrolled during active disease. The specimen was peripheral blood. The J gene is TRBJ1-6, the V gene TRBV12-5; D uncertain. The CDR3 reads CASTNPSPLHF. The CDR3 nucleotides read TGTGCTAGTACAAACCCATCACCCCTCCACTTT.